Presented here are 27 T cell receptor beta chains from one specimen sequenced in a study of vaccination and CD4 T cells after COVID-19. Regarding treatment: approximately 9-day PBMC culture with coronavirus spike peptide pools or control peptides (ViraFEST assay). An Oncomine TCR Beta short-read assay was used to sequence the DNA from cultured CD4+ T cells. TCRdb re-called the PCR reads with MiXCR, one entry per CDR3 protein. Here the sample spans around 3,700 distinct CDR3 sequences, over 20% being singletons. Antigens for these TCRs are unknown. The sample taken for sequencing was CD4+ T cells from blood, cultured in vitro. These receptors were taken from a human donor who had recovered from COVID-19.

This clonotype was seen only a few times. V is TRBV18 and J is TRBJ1-3; TRBD1 might be the D (6 bases). CDR3 length equals 13 residues. V lost 5 bases, J lost 4 bases, and 9 bases lay in between. The germline V gene has CDR1 KGHSH and CDR2 LQKENI. CDR3 amino acids: CASSTGYGNTIYF. Written as DNA, the CDR3 is TGTGCCAGCTCAACAGGGTACGGAAACACCATATATTTT.

A few counts support this clonotype. V and J are TRBV30 and TRBJ2-1; D is ambiguous. Germline CDR1 GTSNPN, CDR2 SVGIG (reference sequence). V shed 0 bases and J shed 7 bases, with 4 bases lying between them. The CDR3 extends over 11 amino acids. The CDR3 DNA sequence: TGTGCCTGGAGTGTACTGAATGAGCAGTTCTTC. Protein product: CAWSVLNEQFF.

This clonotype counts as medium-sized (0.01 to 0.1%). The chain links TRBV5-3 to TRBJ1-1; 7 bases match TRBD1. TRBV5-3 is filed as an ORF, its function uncertain. The CDR3 extends over 16 amino acids. V shed 4 bases, J shed 0 bases, and the junction held 9 bases outside the gene matches. CDR3 DNA sequence: TGTGCCAGAAGCACCCGACAGGGTTTCATGAACACTGAAGCTTTCTTT. It yields the protein CARSTRQGFMNTEAFF.

This chain uses TRBV14 with TRBJ1-4; D is possibly TRBD1 (6 bases). The germline V gene has CDR1 SGHDN and CDR2 FVKESK. Trimming left V 3 bases short and J 3 bases short, with 8 bases between. CDR3 size: 14 residues. In DNA, the CDR3 is TGTGCCAGCAGCCACAGGGGATCTAATGAAAAACTGTTTTTT. It encodes CASSHRGSNEKLFF.

This chain joins TRBV6-5 and TRBJ1-1, with 7 bases fitting TRBD1. The CDR3 covers 14 residues. Germline trimming cut 4 bases from V and 0 bases from J; bases unmatched to any gene: 2. Looked up from germline, CDR1 is MNHEY and CDR2 is SVGAGI. CDR3 amino acids: CASSSRGVNTEAFF. DNA for the CDR3: TGTGCCAGCAGTTCCAGGGGGGTGAACACTGAAGCTTTCTTT.

This clonotype was counted only a few times. The J gene is TRBJ1-2, the V gene TRBV7-6; TRBD1 is a possible D gene (6 bases). The ends were cut back, 5 bases at V and 0 bases at J, with 10 bases in the middle. The CDR3 totals 14 residues. Germline V gives CDR1 SGHVS, CDR2 FNYEAQ. CDR3 sequence reads: CASSPQGTNYGYTF. The CDR3 DNA reads TGTGCCAGCAGCCCGCAGGGGACTAACTATGGCTACACCTTC.

In this sample, this clonotype turned up a few times. J is TRBJ1-3 and V is TRBV28; no clear D. Trimming cost V 1 base and J 2 bases, with 6 bases left between them. The CDR3 has 14 residues. The V gene's germline CDR1 is MDHEN and CDR2 SYDVKM. In DNA form, the CDR3 reads TGTGCCAGCAGTTTATCCGGGACTGGAAACACCATATATTTT. It yields the protein CASSLSGTGNTIYF.

V and J are TRBV9 and TRBJ2-2, with a tentative D call TRBD1 (6 bases). Deletions cut 0 bases from V and 6 bases from J, with 15 bases between. The CDR3 has 16 residues. CDR1 SGDLS and CDR2 YYNGEE come from the germline V gene. CDR3 nucleotide sequence: TGTGCCAGCAGCGTAGCTTACCAGGGGATCGCCGGGGAGCTGTTTTTT. This gives the protein CASSVAYQGIAGELFF. The whole variable domain, remainder taken from reference TRBV9 and TRBJ2-2, is DSGVTQTPKHLITATGQRVTLRCSPRSGDLSVYWYQQSLDQGLQFLIQYYNGEERAKGNILERFSAQQFPDLHSELNLSSLELGDSALYFCASSVAYQGIAGELFFGEGSRLTVL.

This clonotype was counted a few times. This chain links TRBV11-2 with TRBJ2-1, with 10 bases matching TRBD2. The CDR3 contains 18 residues. V lost 0 bases, J lost 0 bases, and 5 bases stayed unmatched. Germline V gives CDR1 SGHAT, CDR2 FQNNGV. The CDR3 DNA reads as TGTGCCAGCAGCTTAGATCCGAGCGGGGGGGCCTCCTACAATGAGCAGTTCTTC. Its protein product is CASSLDPSGGASYNEQFF.

Relative to its sample, this clonotype is medium-sized. V usage is TRBV20-1 and J usage is TRBJ2-3; D is undetermined. CDR3 length equals 12 residues. The ends were cut back, 6 bases at V and 2 bases at J, with 9 bases in the middle. Germline lookup yields CDR1 DFQATT and CDR2 SNEGSKA (reference sequence). The CDR3 DNA sequence: TGCAGTGCGCTAGAGAACACAGATACGCAGTATTTT. Encoded protein: CSALENTDTQYF.

There are a few counts of this clonotype. This chain links TRBV11-2 with TRBJ2-2, with D possibly being TRBD1 or TRBD2 (5 bases each). The CDR3 length is 16 residues. Germline values: CDR1 SGHAT, CDR2 FQNNGV. V lost 5 bases and J 0 bases, leaving 13 bases between the germline ends. CDR3 residues: CASSERTLANTGELFF. The CDR3 DNA sequence: TGTGCCAGCAGCGAGCGGACACTGGCGAACACCGGGGAGCTGTTTTTT.

This clonotype is judged medium-sized. The gene calls are TRBV20-1 and TRBJ1-5; perhaps TRBD1 as D (5 bases). The germline V gene has CDR1 DFQATT and CDR2 SNEGSKA (reference sequence). CDR3 length: 15 amino acids. Between the trimmed V and J ends, which lost 4 bases and 0 bases, there was a span of 13 bases. CDR3 bases: TGCAGTGCTACCGACAGCCCTTATAGCAATCAGCCCCAGCATTTT. Translation gives CSATDSPYSNQPQHF.

This clonotype showed up just a few times. The V gene is TRBV6-1, the J gene TRBJ2-1, with D unclear. V was clipped by 3 bases and J by 3 bases, with 3 bases between them. The CDR3 totals 12 residues. Germline V gene lookup returns CDR1 MNHNS and CDR2 SASEGT. CDR3 protein: CASSDSYNEQFF. The CDR3, as DNA: TGTGCCAGCAGTGATAGCTACAATGAGCAGTTCTTC.

The table lists this clonotype with a few counts. The chain combines TRBV25-1 with TRBJ1-3, with D perhaps matching TRBD1 (6 bases). CDR3 length: 18 amino acids. The ends were cut back, 2 bases at V and 3 bases at J, with 20 bases in the middle. CDR1 and CDR2 (germline): MGHDK, SYGVNS. CDR3 nucleotide sequence: TGTGCCAGCAGTGAAGTATCATCCGGCGCCAGGGGTGGAAACACCATATATTTT. Encoded protein: CASSEVSSGARGGNTIYF. The full variable domain, completed using reference TRBV25-1 and TRBJ1-3, is EADIYQTPRYLVIGTGKKITLECSQTMGHDKMYWYQQDPGMELHLIHYSYGVNSTEKGDLSSESTVSRIRTEHFPLTLESARPSHTSQYLCASSEVSSGARGGNTIYFGEGSWLTVV.

This clonotype has a handful of counts. The chain is built from TRBV6-5 and TRBJ1-2; TRBD1 aligns across 8 bases. The CDR3 extends over 15 amino acids. Trimming took 0 bases from V and 4 from J; bases not matched to a gene: 4. Germline CDR1 reads MNHEY; CDR2 reads SVGAGI. In DNA form, the CDR3 reads TGTGCCAGCAGTTACTCCCACAGGGGGGTCTATGGCTACACCTTC. This gives the protein CASSYSHRGVYGYTF.

This clonotype was counted between two and nine times. The chain combines TRBV4-1 with TRBJ2-3; D is uncertain. CDR1 is MGHRA, CDR2 YSYEKL, per germline. The V end lost 0 bases, the J end lost 2 bases, and 15 bases lay between the germline ends. The CDR3 is 17 residues long. For the CDR3, the DNA is TGCGCCAGCAGCCAAGATCTAGGTACCTACAACACAGATACGCAGTATTTT. It is translated as CASSQDLGTYNTDTQYF.

The V gene is TRBV20-1, the J gene TRBJ2-7, with 9 nucleotides matching TRBD1. The CDR3 loop spans 12 amino acids. The ends lost 6 bases at V and 5 bases at J; junction bases unmatched: 5. CDR1 and CDR2 from the germline V gene are DFQATT and SNEGSKA (reference sequence). The chain's CDR3 is CSAEGQGNEQYF. The CDR3 DNA sequence: TGCAGTGCCGAGGGACAGGGTAACGAGCAGTACTTC.

There are a few counts of this clonotype. J is TRBJ2-2 and V is TRBV11-2, with TRBD2 as a possible D gene (7 bases). Trimming left V 5 bases short and J 5 bases short, with 18 bases between. Germline V lookup: CDR1 SGHAT, CDR2 FQNNGV. The CDR3 extends over 16 amino acids. The CDR3 sequence is CASSLRGAVRTGELFF. The CDR3 bases are TGTGCCAGCAGCCTTCGGGGGGCCGTCAGGACCGGGGAGCTGTTTTTT.

This clonotype is medium-sized. The chain couples TRBV7-9 to TRBJ1-1, with D perhaps matching TRBD1 (5 bases). Germline V lookup: CDR1 SEHNR, CDR2 FQNEAQ (reference sequence). V lost 3 bases, J lost 0 bases, and 11 bases lay in between. The CDR3 runs 15 residues. The CDR3 reads CASSFQGGLNTEAFF. As DNA, the CDR3 is TGTGCCAGCAGCTTTCAGGGAGGCCTGAACACTGAAGCTTTCTTT.

The V and J genes are TRBV6-1 and TRBJ1-5, with unresolved D. CDR3 length: 14 amino acids. V gave up 4 bases and J gave up 4 bases, with 11 bases separating them. The germline gives CDR1 MNHNS, CDR2 SASEGT. The CDR3 sequence is CASSVAGGNQPQHF. The CDR3 coding sequence is TGTGCCAGCAGTGTGGCGGGTGGTAATCAGCCCCAGCATTTT.

The chain has TRBV7-8 and TRBJ2-7; 9 bases are shared with TRBD2. The CDR3 covers 18 residues. After removal of 2 bases from V and 0 bases from J, the junction contained 11 bases not matched to a gene. CDR1 and CDR2 (germline): SGHVS, FQNEAQ. In nucleotides, the CDR3 is TGTGCCAGCAGCTTACGATCCAGCGGGGGGCCGAACTCCTACGAGCAGTACTTC. It codes for CASSLRSSGGPNSYEQYF. The full variable domain, in which reference TRBV7-8 and TRBJ2-7 provide the parts outside the CDR3, is GAGVSQSPRYKVAKRGQDVALRCDPISGHVSLFWYQQALGQGPEFLTYFQNEAQLDKSGLPSDRFFAERPEGSVSTLKIQRTQQEDSAVYLCASSLRSSGGPNSYEQYFGPGTRLTVT.

This clonotype was observed a few times. The chain links TRBV5-6 to TRBJ1-5; D gene ambiguous. V was trimmed by 0 bases and J by 4 bases, leaving 2 bases between them. Germline assignment: CDR1 SGHDT and CDR2 YYEEEE. This CDR3 region has 12 residues. CDR3 protein: CASSLVNQPQHF. CDR3 nucleotide sequence: TGTGCCAGCAGCTTGGTTAATCAGCCCCAGCATTTT.

This clonotype was counted between two and nine times. The chain uses TRBV7-3 and TRBJ2-3; 7 bases are shared with TRBD2. The CDR3 extends over 17 amino acids. Germline CDR1 is SGHTA and CDR2 is FQGTGA. J lost 0 bases, V lost 2 bases, and 8 bases had no gene match. CDR3 region: CASSLAGVPLSTDTQYF. The DNA of the CDR3 is TGTGCCAGCAGCTTAGCGGGGGTTCCCCTTAGCACAGATACGCAGTATTTT. Full variable domain (outside the CDR3, taken from reference TRBV7-3 and TRBJ2-3): GAGVSQTPSNKVTEKGKYVELRCDPISGHTALYWYRQSLGQGPEFLIYFQGTGAADDSGLPNDRFFAVRPEGSVSTLKIQRTERGDSAVYLCASSLAGVPLSTDTQYFGPGTRLTVL.

This clonotype was observed a few times. The chain employs TRBV2 and TRBJ2-3, with 11 bases aligning to TRBD2. This CDR3 comprises 15 residues. The V gene end was trimmed by 6 bases and the J gene end by 11 bases; junction bases not matched to a gene: 13. Germline CDR1 SNHLY, CDR2 FYNNEI. CDR3: CASSFGTSGGKGQYF. The CDR3 region has the DNA TGTGCCAGCAGCTTTGGGACTAGCGGCGGGAAGGGGCAGTATTTT.

The V call is TRBV7-8, the J call TRBJ1-1; D is perhaps TRBD1 (5 bases). Per the germline V gene, CDR1 is SGHVS and CDR2 is FQNEAQ. Deletions cut 6 bases from V and 7 bases from J, with 15 bases between. This CDR3 comprises 13 residues. CDR3 sequence: CASRLGEFLEAFF. The CDR3 DNA reads as TGTGCCAGCAGGCTAGGGGAGTTCCTTGAAGCTTTCTTT. The full variable domain, in which reference TRBV7-8 and TRBJ1-1 provide the parts outside the CDR3, is GAGVSQSPRYKVAKRGQDVALRCDPISGHVSLFWYQQALGQGPEFLTYFQNEAQLDKSGLPSDRFFAERPEGSVSTLKIQRTQQEDSAVYLCASRLGEFLEAFFGQGTRLTVV.

The chain combines TRBV3-1 with TRBJ1-2, with D unresolved. Germline V gene lookup returns CDR1 LGHDT and CDR2 YNNKEL (reference sequence). There are 14 residues in the CDR3. V was shortened by 0 bases and J by 5 bases, with 10 bases between the two germline ends. The chain's CDR3 is CASSQEAARYGYTF. The CDR3 nucleotides read TGTGCCAGCAGCCAAGAGGCAGCGCGGTATGGCTACACCTTC.

V is TRBV19 and J is TRBJ2-2; 11 bases match TRBD1. The CDR3 runs to 14 residues. CDR1 and CDR2 from the germline V gene are LNHDA and SQIVND (reference sequence). The V and J ends lost 9 bases and 6 bases, in that order; junction bases with no gene match: 6. CDR3 in amino acids: CASTGQGVAGELFF. CDR3 bases: TGTGCCAGCACGGGACAGGGGGTCGCCGGGGAGCTGTTTTTT.